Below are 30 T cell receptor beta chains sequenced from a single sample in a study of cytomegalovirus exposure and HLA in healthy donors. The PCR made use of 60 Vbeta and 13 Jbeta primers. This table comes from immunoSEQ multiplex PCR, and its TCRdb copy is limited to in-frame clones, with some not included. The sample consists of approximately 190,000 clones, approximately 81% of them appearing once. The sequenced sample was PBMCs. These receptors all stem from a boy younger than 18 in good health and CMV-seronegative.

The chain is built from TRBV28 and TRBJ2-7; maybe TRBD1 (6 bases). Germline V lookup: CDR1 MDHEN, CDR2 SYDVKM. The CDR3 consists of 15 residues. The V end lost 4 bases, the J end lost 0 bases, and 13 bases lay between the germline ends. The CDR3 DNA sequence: TGTGCCAGCAGTTCAACCGGGACACTCTCCTACGAGCAGTACTTC. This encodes CASSSTGTLSYEQYF.

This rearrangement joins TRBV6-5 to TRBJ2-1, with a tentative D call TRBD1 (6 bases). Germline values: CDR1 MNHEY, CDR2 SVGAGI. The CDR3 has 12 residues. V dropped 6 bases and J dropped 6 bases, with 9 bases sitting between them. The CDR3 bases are TGTGCCAGCAGGAGACAGGCCAATGAGCAGTTCTTC. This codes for CASRRQANEQFF.

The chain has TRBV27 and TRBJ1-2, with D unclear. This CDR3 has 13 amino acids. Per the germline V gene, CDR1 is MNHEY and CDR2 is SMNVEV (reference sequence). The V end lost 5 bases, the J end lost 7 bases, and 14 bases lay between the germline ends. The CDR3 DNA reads TGTGCCAGCAGTCCCGGTACAGTCACTGGCTACACCTTC. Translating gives CASSPGTVTGYTF.

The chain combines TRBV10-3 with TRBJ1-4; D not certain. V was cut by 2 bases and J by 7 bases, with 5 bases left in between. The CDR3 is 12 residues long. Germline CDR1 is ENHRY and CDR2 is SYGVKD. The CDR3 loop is CAISEPGEKLFF. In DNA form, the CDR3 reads TGTGCCATCAGTGAGCCGGGTGAAAAACTGTTTTTT.

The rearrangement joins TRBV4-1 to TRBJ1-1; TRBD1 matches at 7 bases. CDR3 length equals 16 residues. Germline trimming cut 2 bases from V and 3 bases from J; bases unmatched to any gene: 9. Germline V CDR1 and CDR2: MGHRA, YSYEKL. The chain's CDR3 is CASSQLITGEDTEAFF. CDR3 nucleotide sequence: TGCGCCAGCAGCCAATTAATCACAGGGGAGGACACTGAAGCTTTCTTT.

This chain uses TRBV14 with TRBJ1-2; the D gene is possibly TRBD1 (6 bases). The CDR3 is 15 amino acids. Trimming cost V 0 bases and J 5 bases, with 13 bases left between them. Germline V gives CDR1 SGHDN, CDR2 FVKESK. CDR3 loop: CASSQDFWGRYGYTF. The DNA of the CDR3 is TGTGCCAGCAGCCAAGATTTTTGGGGGCGATATGGCTACACCTTC.

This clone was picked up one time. CDR3 coding DNA: TGTGCCAGCAGCGTTGACAGGGTCCCGGTAGAGACCCAGTACTTC. Translating gives CASSVDRVPVETQYF. This rearrangement joins TRBV5-4 to TRBJ2-5; 7 nucleotides agree with TRBD1. The CDR3 runs 15 residues. The germline CDR1 and CDR2 sequences are SGHNT and YYREEE (reference sequence). V trimming: 4 bases; J trimming: 4 bases; junction bases outside the gene matches: 10.

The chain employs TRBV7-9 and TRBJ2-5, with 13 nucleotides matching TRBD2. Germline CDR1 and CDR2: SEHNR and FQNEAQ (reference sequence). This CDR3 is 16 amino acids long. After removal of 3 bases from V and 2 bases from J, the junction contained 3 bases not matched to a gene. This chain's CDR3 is CASSLGLAGTQETQYF. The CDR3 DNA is TGTGCCAGCAGCTTGGGACTAGCGGGGACACAAGAGACCCAGTACTTC.

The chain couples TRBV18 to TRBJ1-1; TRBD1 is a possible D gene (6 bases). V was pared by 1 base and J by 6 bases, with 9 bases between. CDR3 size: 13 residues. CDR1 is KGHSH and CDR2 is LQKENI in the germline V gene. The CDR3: CASSPQTGSEAFF. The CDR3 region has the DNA TGTGCCAGCTCACCACAAACAGGGTCTGAAGCTTTCTTT.

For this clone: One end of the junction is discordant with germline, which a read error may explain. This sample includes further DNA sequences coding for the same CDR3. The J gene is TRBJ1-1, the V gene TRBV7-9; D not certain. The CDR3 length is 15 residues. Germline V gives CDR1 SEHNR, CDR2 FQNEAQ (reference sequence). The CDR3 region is CASSLEGGMNTEAFF. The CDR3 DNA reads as TGTGCCAGCAGCTTAGAGGGAGGGATGAACACTGAAGCCTTCTTT.

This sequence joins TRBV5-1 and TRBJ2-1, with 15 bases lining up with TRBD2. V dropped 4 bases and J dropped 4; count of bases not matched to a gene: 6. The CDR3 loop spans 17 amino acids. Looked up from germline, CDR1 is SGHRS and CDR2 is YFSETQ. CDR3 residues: CASSPGLAGGPYNEQFF. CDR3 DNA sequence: TGCGCCAGCAGCCCCGGACTAGCGGGAGGGCCGTACAATGAGCAGTTCTTC.

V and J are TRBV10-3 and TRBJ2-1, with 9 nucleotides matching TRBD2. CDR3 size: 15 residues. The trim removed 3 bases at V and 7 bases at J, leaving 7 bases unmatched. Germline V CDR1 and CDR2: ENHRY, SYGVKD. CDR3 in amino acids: CAISEGTSKGNEQFF. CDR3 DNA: TGTGCCATCAGTGAAGGGACTAGCAAGGGGAATGAGCAGTTCTTC.

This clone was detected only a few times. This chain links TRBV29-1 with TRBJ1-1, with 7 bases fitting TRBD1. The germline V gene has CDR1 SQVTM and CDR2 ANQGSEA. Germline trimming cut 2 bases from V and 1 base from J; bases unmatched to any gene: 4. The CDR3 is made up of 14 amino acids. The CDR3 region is CSVEPRTGNTEAFF. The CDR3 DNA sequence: TGCAGCGTTGAACCTCGGACAGGGAACACTGAAGCTTTCTTT.

The CDR3 sequence: CASSLGQGIESPLHF. CDR3 sequence (DNA): TGTGCCAGCAGCCTCGGACAGGGGATCGAATCACCCCTCCACTTT. V gene TRBV11-2 combines with J gene TRBJ1-6; 9 nucleotides match TRBD1. This CDR3 has 15 residues. V dropped 5 bases and J dropped 10; count of bases not matched to a gene: 9. CDR1 is SGHAT and CDR2 is FQNNGV in the germline V gene.

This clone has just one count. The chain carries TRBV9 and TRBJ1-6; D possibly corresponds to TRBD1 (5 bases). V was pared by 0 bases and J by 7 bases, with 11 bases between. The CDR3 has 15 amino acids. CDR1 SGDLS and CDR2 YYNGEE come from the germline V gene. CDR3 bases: TGTGCCAGCAGCGTAGGGGACTGGGGAAATTCACCCCTCCACTTT. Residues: CASSVGDWGNSPLHF. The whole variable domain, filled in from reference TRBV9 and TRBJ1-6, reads DSGVTQTPKHLITATGQRVTLRCSPRSGDLSVYWYQQSLDQGLQFLIQYYNGEERAKGNILERFSAQQFPDLHSELNLSSLELGDSALYFCASSVGDWGNSPLHFGNGTRLTVT.

CDR3 nucleotide sequence: TGTGCCAGCAGCACAAGTCCCACTGAAGCTTTCTTT. It encodes CASSTSPTEAFF. This chain connects TRBV5-4 to TRBJ1-1; D is ambiguous. CDR1 is SGHNT and CDR2 is YYREEE in the germline V gene (reference sequence). The V end was cut by 4 bases, the J end by 4 bases, with 8 bases between. The CDR3 is 12 amino acids.

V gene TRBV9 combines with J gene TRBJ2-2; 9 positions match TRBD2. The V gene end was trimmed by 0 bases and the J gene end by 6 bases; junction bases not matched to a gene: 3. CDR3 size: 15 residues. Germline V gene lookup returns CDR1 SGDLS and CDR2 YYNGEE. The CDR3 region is CASSVVASGAGELFF. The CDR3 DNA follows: TGTGCCAGCAGCGTAGTGGCTAGCGGGGCCGGGGAGCTGTTTTTT.

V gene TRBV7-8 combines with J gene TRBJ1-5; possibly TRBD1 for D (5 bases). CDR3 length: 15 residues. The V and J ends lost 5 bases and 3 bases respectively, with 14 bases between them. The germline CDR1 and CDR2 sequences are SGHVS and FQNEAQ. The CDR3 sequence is CASSPGEWVNQPQHF. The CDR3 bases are TGTGCCAGCAGCCCGGGGGAATGGGTCAATCAGCCCCAGCATTTT.

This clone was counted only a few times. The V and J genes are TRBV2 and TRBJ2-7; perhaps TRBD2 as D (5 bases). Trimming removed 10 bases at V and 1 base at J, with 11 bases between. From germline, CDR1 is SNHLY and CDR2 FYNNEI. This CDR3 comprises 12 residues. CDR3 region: CATWTSSYEQYF. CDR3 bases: TGTGCCACCTGGACTTCATCCTACGAGCAGTACTTC.

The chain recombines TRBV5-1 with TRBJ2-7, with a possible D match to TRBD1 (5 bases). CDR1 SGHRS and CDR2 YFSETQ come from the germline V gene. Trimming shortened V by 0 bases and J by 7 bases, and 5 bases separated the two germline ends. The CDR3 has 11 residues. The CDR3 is CASSLEGEQYF. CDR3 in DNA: TGCGCCAGCAGCTTGGAGGGGGAGCAGTACTTC.

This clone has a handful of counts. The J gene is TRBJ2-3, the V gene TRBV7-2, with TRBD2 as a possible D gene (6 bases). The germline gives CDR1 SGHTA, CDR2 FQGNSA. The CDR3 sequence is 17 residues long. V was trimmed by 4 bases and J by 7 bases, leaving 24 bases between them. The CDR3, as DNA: TGTGCCAGCAGCTCCCCTCCCGGGGGTCGAACTTTAAATACGCAGTATTTT. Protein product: CASSSPPGGRTLNTQYF.

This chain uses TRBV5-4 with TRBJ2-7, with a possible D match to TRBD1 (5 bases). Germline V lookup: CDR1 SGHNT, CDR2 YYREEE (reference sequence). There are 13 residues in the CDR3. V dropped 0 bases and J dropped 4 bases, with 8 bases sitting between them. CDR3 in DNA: TGTGCCAGCAGCTTGGGGGGCCGGTACGAGCAGTACTTC. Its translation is CASSLGGRYEQYF.

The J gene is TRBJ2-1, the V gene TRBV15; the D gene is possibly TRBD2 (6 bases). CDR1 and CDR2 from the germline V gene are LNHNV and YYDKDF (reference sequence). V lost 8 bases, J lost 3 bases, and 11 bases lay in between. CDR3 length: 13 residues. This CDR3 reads CATGGRNYNEQFF. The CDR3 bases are TGTGCCACCGGGGGGAGGAACTACAATGAGCAGTTCTTC.

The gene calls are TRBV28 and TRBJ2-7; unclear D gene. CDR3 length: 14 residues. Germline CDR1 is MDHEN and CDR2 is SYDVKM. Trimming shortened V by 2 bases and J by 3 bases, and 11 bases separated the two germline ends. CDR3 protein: CASSLVPLDYEQYF. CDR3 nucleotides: TGTGCCAGCAGTTTAGTCCCCCTAGACTACGAGCAGTACTTC.

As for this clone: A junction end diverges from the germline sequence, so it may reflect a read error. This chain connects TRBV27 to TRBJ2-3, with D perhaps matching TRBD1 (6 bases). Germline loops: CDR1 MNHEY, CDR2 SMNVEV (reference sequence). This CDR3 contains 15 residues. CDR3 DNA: TGTGCTAGCAGGGGAGAGACGGGAAGCACAGATACGCAGTATTTT. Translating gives CASRGETGSTDTQYF.

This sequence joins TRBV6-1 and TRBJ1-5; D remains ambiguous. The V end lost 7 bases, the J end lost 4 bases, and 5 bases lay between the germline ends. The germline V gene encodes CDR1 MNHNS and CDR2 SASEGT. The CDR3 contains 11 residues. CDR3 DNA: TGTGCCAGCATGAGAAATCAGCCCCAGCATTTT. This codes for CASMRNQPQHF.

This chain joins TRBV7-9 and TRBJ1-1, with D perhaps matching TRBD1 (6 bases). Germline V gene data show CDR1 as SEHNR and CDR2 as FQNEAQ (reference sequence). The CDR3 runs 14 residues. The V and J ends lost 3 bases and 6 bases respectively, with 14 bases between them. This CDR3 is CASSFGRGLSEAFF. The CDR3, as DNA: TGTGCCAGCAGCTTTGGCAGGGGTTTGTCTGAAGCTTTCTTT. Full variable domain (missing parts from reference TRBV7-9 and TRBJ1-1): DTGVSQNPRHKITKRGQNVTFRCDPISEHNRLYWYRQTLGQGPEFLTYFQNEAQLEKSRLLSDRFSAERPKGSFSTLEIQRTEQGDSAMYLCASSFGRGLSEAFFGQGTRLTVV.

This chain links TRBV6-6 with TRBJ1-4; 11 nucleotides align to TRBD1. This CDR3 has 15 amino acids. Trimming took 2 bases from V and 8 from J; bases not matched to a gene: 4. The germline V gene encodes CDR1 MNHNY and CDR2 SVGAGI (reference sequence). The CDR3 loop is CASSYLGQGDEKLFF. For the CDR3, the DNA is TGTGCCAGCAGTTACCTGGGACAGGGGGACGAAAAACTGTTTTTT.

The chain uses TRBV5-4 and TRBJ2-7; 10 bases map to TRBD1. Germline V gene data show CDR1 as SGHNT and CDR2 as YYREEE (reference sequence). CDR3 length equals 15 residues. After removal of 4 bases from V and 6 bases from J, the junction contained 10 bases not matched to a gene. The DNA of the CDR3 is TGTGCCAGCAGCGGGCCGGGACAGGGGACAGCCGAGCAGTACTTC. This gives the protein CASSGPGQGTAEQYF.

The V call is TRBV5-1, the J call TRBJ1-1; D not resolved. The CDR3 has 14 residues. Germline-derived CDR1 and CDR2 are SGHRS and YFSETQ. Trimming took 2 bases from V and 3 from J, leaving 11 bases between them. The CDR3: CASSLSGGDTEAFF. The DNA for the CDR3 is TGCGCCAGCAGCTTATCCGGCGGGGACACTGAAGCTTTCTTT.